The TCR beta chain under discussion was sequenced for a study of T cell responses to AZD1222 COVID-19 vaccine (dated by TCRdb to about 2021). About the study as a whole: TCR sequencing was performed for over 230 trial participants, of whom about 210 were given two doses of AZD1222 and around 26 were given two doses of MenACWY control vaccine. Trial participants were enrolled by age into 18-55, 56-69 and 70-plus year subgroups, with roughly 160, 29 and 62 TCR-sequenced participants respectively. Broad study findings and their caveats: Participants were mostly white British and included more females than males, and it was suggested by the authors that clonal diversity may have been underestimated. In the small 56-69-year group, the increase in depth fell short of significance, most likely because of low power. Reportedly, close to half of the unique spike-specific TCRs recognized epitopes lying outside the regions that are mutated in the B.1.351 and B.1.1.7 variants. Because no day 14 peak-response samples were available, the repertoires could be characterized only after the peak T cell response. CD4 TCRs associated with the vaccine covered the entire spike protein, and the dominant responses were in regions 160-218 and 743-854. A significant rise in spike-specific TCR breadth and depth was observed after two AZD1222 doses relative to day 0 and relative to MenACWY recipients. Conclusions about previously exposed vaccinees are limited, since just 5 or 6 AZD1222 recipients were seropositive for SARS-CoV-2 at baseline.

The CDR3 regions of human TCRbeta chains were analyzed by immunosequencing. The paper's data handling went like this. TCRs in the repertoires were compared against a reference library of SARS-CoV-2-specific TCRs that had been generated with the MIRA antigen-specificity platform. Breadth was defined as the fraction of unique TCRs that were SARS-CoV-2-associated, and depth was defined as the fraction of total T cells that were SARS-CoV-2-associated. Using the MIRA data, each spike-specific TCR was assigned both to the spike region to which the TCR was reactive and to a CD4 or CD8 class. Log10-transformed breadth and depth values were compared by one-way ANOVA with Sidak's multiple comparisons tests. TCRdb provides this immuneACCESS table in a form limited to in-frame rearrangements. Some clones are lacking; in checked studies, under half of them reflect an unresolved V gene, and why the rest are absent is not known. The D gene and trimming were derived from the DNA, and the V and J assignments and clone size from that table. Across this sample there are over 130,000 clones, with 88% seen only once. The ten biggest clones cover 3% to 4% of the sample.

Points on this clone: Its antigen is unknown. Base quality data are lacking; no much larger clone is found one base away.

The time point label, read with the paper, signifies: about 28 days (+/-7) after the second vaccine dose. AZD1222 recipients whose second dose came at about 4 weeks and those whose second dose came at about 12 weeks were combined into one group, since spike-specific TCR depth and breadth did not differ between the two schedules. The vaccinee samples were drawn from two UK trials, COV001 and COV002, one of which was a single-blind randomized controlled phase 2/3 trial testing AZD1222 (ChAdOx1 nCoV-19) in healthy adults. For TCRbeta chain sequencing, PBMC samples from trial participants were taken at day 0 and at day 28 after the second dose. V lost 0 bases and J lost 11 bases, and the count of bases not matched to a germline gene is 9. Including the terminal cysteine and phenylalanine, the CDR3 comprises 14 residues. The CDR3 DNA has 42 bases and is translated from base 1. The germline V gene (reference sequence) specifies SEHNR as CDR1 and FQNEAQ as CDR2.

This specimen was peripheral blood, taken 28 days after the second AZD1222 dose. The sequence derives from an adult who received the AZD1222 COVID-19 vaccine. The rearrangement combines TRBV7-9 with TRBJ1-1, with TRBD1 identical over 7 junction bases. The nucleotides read TGTGCCAGCAGCTTAGCTACCGACAGGGTTCGGGCTTTCTTT. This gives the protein CASSLATDRVRAFF.